This T cell receptor (beta chain) was sequenced in a study of OX40 agonist ivuxolimab in advanced cancers. About the study: Clinicians treated patients with ivuxolimab, an agonistic anti-OX40 (CD134) antibody. Study-wide findings and caveats: CD8+ T cells (on average) carried more expanded clones than CD4+ T cells. Clonal expansion among partial responders at 0.1-3.0 mg/kg ranked near the lowest.

Sequencing was performed with immunoSEQ multiplex PCR; in TCRdb, only in-frame clones are kept and a portion is missing. Of approximately 61,000 clones detected, 70% to 90% appear once; the ten largest clones hold approximately 0.35%. About this clone itself: The antigen is unknown.

Trimming shortened V by 2 bases and J by 10 bases, and 10 bases separated the two germline ends. The CDR3 extends over 12 amino acids. The germline V gene encodes CDR1 SGDLS and CDR2 YYNGEE. The source is an adult with an advanced solid tumor such as melanoma, head and neck, liver or kidney cancer. Sequences were derived from CD4+ or CD8+ T cells sorted from blood, sampled in a trial of the OX40 agonist ivuxolimab. The chain recombines TRBV9 with TRBJ2-1; the D gene is possibly TRBD1 (6 bases). CDR3 loop: CASSVQGNEQFF. The CDR3, as DNA: TGTGCCAGCAGCGTGCAGGGGAACGAGCAGTTCTTC.